One sample yielded the 21 T cell receptor beta chains listed below, sequenced in a study of PD-1 blockade in classical Hodgkin lymphoma. Time point noted: cycle 4 day 1 (C4D1), after five to seven weeks of nivolumab. Every one of the patients relapsed after autologous stem cell transplantation (brentuximab vedotin exposure was variable). Sequencing was performed with immunoSEQ multiplex PCR; in TCRdb, only in-frame clones are kept and a portion is missing. This table has about 93,000 clones, around 80% appearing once. The specimen was peripheral blood mononuclear cells (PBMCs), collected before the fourth cycle of nivolumab. These receptors were obtained from a human donor with classical Hodgkin lymphoma.

Written as DNA, the CDR3 is TGTGCCAGCAGCTTCAATCTGGGGGGCTACCCCAAAAACATTCAGTACTTC. As protein: CASSFNLGGYPKNIQYF. This chain uses TRBV7-9 with TRBJ2-4; perhaps D is TRBD1 or TRBD2 (6 bases each). The CDR3 extends over 17 amino acids. Germline V gives CDR1 SEHNR, CDR2 FQNEAQ (reference sequence). The germline V and J ends were trimmed by 3 bases and 2 bases, with 17 bases remaining between them.

The gene calls are TRBV7-3 and TRBJ2-5, with D possibly TRBD2 on 6 matching bases. V lost 2 bases and J 5 bases, leaving 15 bases between the germline ends. Looked up from germline, CDR1 is SGHTA and CDR2 is FQGTGA. The CDR3 loop spans 15 amino acids. The CDR3 bases are TGTGCCAGCAGCTTAGTGTCCGGGGGTCTGGAGACCCAGTACTTC. It yields the protein CASSLVSGGLETQYF.

This chain uses TRBV5-1 with TRBJ2-2; D gene unclear. The CDR3 consists of 14 residues. CDR1 and CDR2 (germline): SGHRS, YFSETQ. V gave up 0 bases and J gave up 6 bases, with 9 bases separating them. CDR3 DNA: TGCGCCAGCAGCTTGGAAGCACCACCCGGGGAGCTGTTTTTT. Protein sequence: CASSLEAPPGELFF.

The CDR3 loop is CASSSSDGTDTQYF. The CDR3, as DNA: TGTGCCAGCAGTAGTAGCGATGGCACAGATACGCAGTATTTT. The chain uses TRBV5-8 and TRBJ2-3; tentatively, D is TRBD2 (5 bases). The germline V gene encodes CDR1 SGHTS and CDR2 YDEGEE. V was cut by 5 bases and J by 1 base, with 11 bases left in between. This CDR3 has 14 residues.

The V and J genes are TRBV19 and TRBJ1-5; 7 positions agree with TRBD1. CDR1 is LNHDA, CDR2 SQIVND, per germline (reference sequence). V shed 6 bases and J 9 bases; nucleotides not matched to a gene: 8. This CDR3 has 13 residues. CDR3 amino acids: CASRKRGRGPQHF. The DNA for the CDR3 is TGTGCCAGTAGAAAAAGGGGGCGCGGGCCCCAGCATTTT.

This clone was recorded a few times. The V and J genes are TRBV15 and TRBJ2-7; TRBD1 agrees at 9 bases. Germline V gene data show CDR1 as LNHNV and CDR2 as YYDKDF (reference sequence). CDR3 length equals 16 residues. V was pared by 2 bases and J by 5 bases, with 10 bases of the junction left unmatched. Here the CDR3 DNA reads TGTGCCACCAGCAGATCATCCGGGACAGGGACCGACGAGCAGTACTTC. This encodes CATSRSSGTGTDEQYF.

The chain recombines TRBV11-2 with TRBJ2-4; possible D gene TRBD1, 6 bases. V lost 6 bases, J lost 0 bases, and 12 bases lay in between. Germline V gives CDR1 SGHAT, CDR2 FQNNGV. The CDR3 length is 15 residues. In DNA, the CDR3 is TGTGCCAGCAGGGGGGACACCTTAGCCAAAAACATTCAGTACTTC. Protein product: CASRGDTLAKNIQYF.

In this sample, this clone turned up once. For the CDR3, the DNA is TGTGCCAGCAGCTTCTGGGGGGATTTTGCAACTAATGAAAAACTGTTTTTT. It codes for CASSFWGDFATNEKLFF. The V and J genes are TRBV7-9 and TRBJ1-4, with D possibly being TRBD1 (5 bases). The CDR3 totals 17 residues. Trimming removed 3 bases at V and 0 bases at J, with 14 bases between. Germline CDR1 reads SEHNR; CDR2 reads FQNEAQ (reference sequence).

On this clone itself: It may be a read error: a sequence one base away is much more abundant. This chain uses TRBV5-6 with TRBJ2-7; D may match TRBD1 or TRBD2 (5 bases each). V lost 0 bases to trimming and J lost 4 bases, with 8 bases between them. The germline V gene encodes CDR1 SGHDT and CDR2 YYEEEE. The CDR3 length is 13 residues. CDR3 DNA: TGTGCCAGCAGCTTGGCAGGGAGTTACGAGCAGTACTTC. Translated, it gives CASSLAGSYEQYF.

CDR3 bases: TGCGCCAGCAGCCAAGACCCGACTAGCGGGCAAGAGACCCAGTACTTC. It is translated as CASSQDPTSGQETQYF. The genes are TRBV4-1 and TRBJ2-5; 10 positions agree with TRBD2. Germline V gives CDR1 MGHRA, CDR2 YSYEKL. This CDR3 has 16 amino acids. Trimming at V came to 0 bases and at J to 2 bases, leaving 3 bases not matched to a gene.

The V gene is TRBV5-4, the J gene TRBJ2-1; 8 nucleotides match TRBD1. The J segment lost 4 bases and the V segment lost 6 bases, leaving 12 bases of the junction unmatched. The CDR3 consists of 16 residues. Germline CDR1 reads SGHNT; CDR2 reads YYREEE (reference sequence). Here the CDR3 DNA reads TGTGCCAGCACCCTAGGCCTAGGACAGGGTTACAATGAGCAGTTCTTC. Protein: CASTLGLGQGYNEQFF.

This sequence joins TRBV6-5 and TRBJ1-2, with TRBD1 matching 9 bases. V shed 10 bases, J shed 8 bases, and the junction held 5 bases outside the gene matches. CDR3 length: 11 residues. In germline, CDR1 is MNHEY, CDR2 SVGAGI. This CDR3 is CAITGGSGYTF. DNA for the CDR3: TGTGCCATCACAGGGGGCTCAGGCTACACCTTC.

The chain is built from TRBV30 and TRBJ1-2; a weak D match, TRBD1 (6 bases). This CDR3 comprises 13 residues. V gave up 2 bases and J gave up 4 bases, with 11 bases separating them. The germline V gene has CDR1 GTSNPN and CDR2 SVGIG (reference sequence). The CDR3 DNA reads as TGTGCCTGGAGTAGGGGGGACTTCTATGGCTACACCTTC. It translates to CAWSRGDFYGYTF.

The chain couples TRBV5-1 to TRBJ2-7, with TRBD1 identical over 7 bases. Germline CDR1 reads SGHRS; CDR2 reads YFSETQ. V shed 3 bases, J shed 2 bases, and the junction held 2 bases outside the gene matches. This CDR3 contains 13 residues. Here the CDR3 DNA reads TGCGCCAGCAGCTGGGACAGCGCCTACGAGCAGTACTTC. Translation gives CASSWDSAYEQYF.

CDR3 DNA sequence: TGTGCCAGCAGCTCCTCCCAACCCTCTGGGGCCAACGTCCTGACTTTC. Protein product: CASSSSQPSGANVLTF. This sequence joins TRBV7-2 and TRBJ2-6; D not resolved. The ends were cut back, 4 bases at V and 0 bases at J, with 10 bases in the middle. The CDR3 sequence is 16 residues long. Per germline, CDR1 SGHTA and CDR2 FQGNSA.

V gene TRBV6-5 combines with J gene TRBJ1-2; possible D gene TRBD1, 5 bases. The CDR3 totals 13 residues. V was pared by 2 bases and J by 8 bases, with 12 bases between. The V gene's germline CDR1 is MNHEY and CDR2 SVGAGI. This CDR3 reads CASSYGDLEGYTF. The CDR3 nucleotides read TGTGCCAGCAGTTACGGGGACCTCGAGGGCTACACCTTC.

J is TRBJ2-3 and V is TRBV6-4; D not certain. Germline V lookup: CDR1 MRHNA, CDR2 SNTAGT. The length of the CDR3 is 18 residues. V lost 3 bases, J lost 4 bases, and 23 bases lay in between. The CDR3 DNA sequence: TGTGCCAGCAGTGAGAGCGAGAGCACCCTTTCCAGCGCAGATACGCAGTATTTT. It yields the protein CASSESESTLSSADTQYF.

The chain uses TRBV2 and TRBJ2-7; D uncertain. Germline CDR1 is SNHLY and CDR2 is FYNNEI. The ends were cut back, 6 bases at V and 3 bases at J, with 12 bases in the middle. The CDR3 spans 13 residues. CDR3 residues: CASSGRTFYEQYF. The CDR3 region has the DNA TGTGCCAGCAGCGGCAGGACCTTCTACGAGCAGTACTTC.

This rearrangement joins TRBV11-2 to TRBJ2-3, with a possible D match to TRBD2 (5 bases). The length of the CDR3 is 14 residues. Germline V gene sequence: CDR1 SGHAT, CDR2 FQNNGV. Written as DNA, the CDR3 is TGTGCTGTTATTAGCGAGACTAGCACAGATACGCAGTATTTT. Its protein is CAVISETSTDTQYF. The entire variable domain, with the rest obtained from reference TRBV11-2 and TRBJ2-3, is as follows: EAGVAQSPRYKIIEKRQSVAFWCNPISGHATLYWYQQILGQGPKLLIQFQNNGVVDDSQLPKDRFSAERLKGVDSTLKIQPAKLEDSAVYLCAVISETSTDTQYFGPGTRLTVL.

The rearrangement uses TRBV19 and TRBJ1-2; 11 bases agree with TRBD1. The V gene end was trimmed by 5 bases and the J gene end by 2 bases; junction bases not matched to a gene: 10. CDR3 length: 17 residues. Germline V gene sequence: CDR1 LNHDA, CDR2 SQIVND (reference sequence). The CDR3 DNA reads TGTGCCAGTAGTTTACGGACAGGGGGCGCCCTCAACTATGGCTACACCTTC. Its translation is CASSLRTGGALNYGYTF.

CDR3 nucleotide sequence: TGTGCCAGCAGCCCTAGCGGGAGGGCCCAATACAATGAGCAGTTCTTC. Residues: CASSPSGRAQYNEQFF. The chain employs TRBV9 and TRBJ2-1; TRBD2 agrees at 12 bases. The CDR3 runs 16 residues. Trimming removed 4 bases from V and 4 bases from J; junction bases left unmatched: 6. Germline CDR1 reads SGDLS; CDR2 reads YYNGEE.